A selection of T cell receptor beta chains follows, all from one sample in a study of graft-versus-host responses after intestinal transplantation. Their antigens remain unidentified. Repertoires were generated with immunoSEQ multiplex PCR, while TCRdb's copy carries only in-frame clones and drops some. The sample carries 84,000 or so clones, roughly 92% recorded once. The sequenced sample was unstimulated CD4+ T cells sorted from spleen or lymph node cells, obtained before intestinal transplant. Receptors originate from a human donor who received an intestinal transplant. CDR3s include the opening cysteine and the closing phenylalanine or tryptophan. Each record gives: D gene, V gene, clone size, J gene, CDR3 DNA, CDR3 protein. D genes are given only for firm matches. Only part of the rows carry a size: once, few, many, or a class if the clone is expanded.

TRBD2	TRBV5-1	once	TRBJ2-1	TGCGCCAGCAGCCGACCCTACACTAGCGGATCCTACTCCTACAATGAGCAGTTCTTC	CASSRPYTSGSYSYNEQFF
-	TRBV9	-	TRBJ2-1	TGTGCCAGCAGCTTCCGTAGTGGTGAGCAGTTCTTC	CASSFRSGEQFF
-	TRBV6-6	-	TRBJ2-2	TGTGCCAGCATGGCCGATACCGGGGAGCTGTTTTTT	CASMADTGELFF
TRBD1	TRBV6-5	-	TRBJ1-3	TGTGCCAGCAGTTTACTTTACAGGGGATCAGGAAACACCATATATTTT	CASSLLYRGSGNTIYF
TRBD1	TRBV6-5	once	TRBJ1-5	TGTGCCAGCAGCCAGACCGGGACAGGCTATCAGCCCCAGCATTTT	CASSQTGTGYQPQHF
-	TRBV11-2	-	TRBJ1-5	TGTGCCAGCAGTCATAATACCGGCAATCAGCCCCAGCATTTT	CASSHNTGNQPQHF
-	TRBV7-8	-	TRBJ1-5	TGTGCCAGCAGCTTAGTTGGTCGGACAGATAGCAATCAGCCCCAGCATTTT	CASSLVGRTDSNQPQHF
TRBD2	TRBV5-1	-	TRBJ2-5	TGCGCCAGCAGCTCCTCCCGGACTAGCTGGGCTCAAGAGACCCAGTACTTC	CASSSSRTSWAQETQYF
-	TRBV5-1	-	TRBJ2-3	TGCGCCAGCAGCTTCCCGGGTGCGGATACGCAGTATTTT	CASSFPGADTQYF
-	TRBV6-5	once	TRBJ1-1	TGTGCCAGCAGATCCACAGGGAACACTGAAGCTTTCTTT	CASRSTGNTEAFF
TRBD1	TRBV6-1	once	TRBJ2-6	TGTGCCAGCAGTGGGGGACAGGTAAACCTCTCTGGGGCCAACGTCCTGACTTTC	CASSGGQVNLSGANVLTF
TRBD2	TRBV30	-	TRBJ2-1	TGTGCCTGGAGTGTAGGACTAGCCTACTACAATGAGCAGTTCTTC	CAWSVGLAYYNEQFF
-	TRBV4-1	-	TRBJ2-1	TGCGCCAGCAGCCAAGATAGGGGGACCTACAATGAGCAGTTCTTC	CASSQDRGTYNEQFF
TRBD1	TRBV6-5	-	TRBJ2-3	TGTGCCAGCTGCCGGGACAGGGGGGGCACAGATACGCAGTATTTT	CASCRDRGGTDTQYF
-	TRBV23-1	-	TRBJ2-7	TGCGCCAGCAGTCAAGGTTGGGGGGACACCCGCTCCTACGAGCAGTACTTC	CASSQGWGDTRSYEQYF
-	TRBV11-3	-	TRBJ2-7	TGTGCCAGCAGCTCCGGAGGGAACAGGGAGGGCCGGTACGAGCAGTACTTC	CASSSGGNREGRYEQYF
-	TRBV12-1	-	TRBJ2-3	TGTGCCAGCAGCTTTGGGCTAGGTGTTAGGACAGATACGCAGTATTTT	CASSFGLGVRTDTQYF
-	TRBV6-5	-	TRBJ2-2	TGTGCCAGCAGTTACTCGACGGGGACCGGGGAGCTGTTTTTT	CASSYSTGTGELFF
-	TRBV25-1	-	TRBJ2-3	TGTGCCAGCAGTGAAGGTCGGCTGATCACAGATACGCAGTATTTT	CASSEGRLITDTQYF
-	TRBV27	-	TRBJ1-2	TGTGCCAGCAGCCCGGGAAGCTCTAACTATGGCTACACCTTC	CASSPGSSNYGYTF
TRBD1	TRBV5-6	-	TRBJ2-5	TGTGCCAGCAGACGTGAAAGGACAGGGGGGGAGACCCAGTACTTC	CASRRERTGGETQYF
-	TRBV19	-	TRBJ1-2	TGTGCCAGTACCCAATCCGGGACGGGACTTTTCTATGGCTACACCTTC	CASTQSGTGLFYGYTF
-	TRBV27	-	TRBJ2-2	TGTGCCAGCAGCTTAGCCGGACGCAACACCGGGGAGCTGTTTTTT	CASSLAGRNTGELFF
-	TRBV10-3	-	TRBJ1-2	TGTGCCATCAGTGAGTCAAATTCCCTTCGCTATGGCTACACCTTC	CAISESNSLRYGYTF
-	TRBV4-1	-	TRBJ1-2	TGCGCCAGCAGCCAAGACAGGAGGAGCTATGGCTACACCTTC	CASSQDRRSYGYTF
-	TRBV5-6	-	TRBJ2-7	TGTGCCAGCAGCGTTAACTACGAGCAGTACTTC	CASSVNYEQYF
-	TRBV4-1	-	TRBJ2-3	TGCGCCAGCAGCCAAGAGGAACAGAAGCAGTATTTT	CASSQEEQKQYF
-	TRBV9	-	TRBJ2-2	TGTGCCAGCAGCACATCGGCGAACACCGGGGAGCTGTTTTTT	CASSTSANTGELFF
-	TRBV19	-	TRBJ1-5	TGTGCCAGCCGCCCAGGGAGGGGAGGCAATCAGCCCCAGCATTTT	CASRPGRGGNQPQHF
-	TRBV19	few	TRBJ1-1	TGTGCCAGTAGTATCGCAAGGACCATCCTGTACACTGAAGCTTTCTTT	CASSIARTILYTEAFF
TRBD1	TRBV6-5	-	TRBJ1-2	TGTGCCAGCAGGATGACAGGGGGAGGCTATGGCTACACCTTC	CASRMTGGGYGYTF
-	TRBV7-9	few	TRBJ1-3	TGTGCCAGCAGCTTAAGTATCTCTGGAAACACCATATATTTT	CASSLSISGNTIYF
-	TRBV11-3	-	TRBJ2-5	TGTGCCAGCAGCCGGTCGGGCGAAGAGACCCAGTACTTC	CASSRSGEETQYF
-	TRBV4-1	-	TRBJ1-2	TGCGCCAGCAGCCAAGTAGGGCTACCAGAGAACTATGGCTACACCTTC	CASSQVGLPENYGYTF
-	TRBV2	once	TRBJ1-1	TGTGCCAGCAGTGAACCCTCGACAGGGAACACTGAAGCTTTCTTT	CASSEPSTGNTEAFF
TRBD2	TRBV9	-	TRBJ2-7	TGTGCCAGCAGCGTATCTAGCGGGTACTACGAGCAGTACTTC	CASSVSSGYYEQYF
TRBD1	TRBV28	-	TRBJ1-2	TGTGCCAGCAGTTTGAGCAGGGGGCACGGCTACACCTTC	CASSLSRGHGYTF
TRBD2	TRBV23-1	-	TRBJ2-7	TGCGCCCACTCGGGGGGGCGTGCGGCCGAGCAGTACTTC	CAHSGGRAAEQYF
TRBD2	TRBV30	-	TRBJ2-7	TGTGCCTGGAGTGTAGCGCGATCGGGACTAGCGTCCTACGAGCAGTACTTC	CAWSVARSGLASYEQYF
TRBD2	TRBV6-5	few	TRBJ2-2	TGTGCCAGCACCCCGACTAGCTCCACCGGGGAGCTGTTTTTT	CASTPTSSTGELFF
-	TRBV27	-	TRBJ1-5	TGTGCCAGCAGAAACCTGGGGCTTCATAGCAATCAGCCCCAGCATTTT	CASRNLGLHSNQPQHF
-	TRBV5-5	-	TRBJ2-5	TGTGCCAGCAGCACCAGGAGCAGCTCTCAAGAGACCCAGTACTTC	CASSTRSSSQETQYF
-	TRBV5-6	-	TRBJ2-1	TGTGCCAGCAGCTTCGGCCCCGTCAATGAGCAGTTCTTC	CASSFGPVNEQFF
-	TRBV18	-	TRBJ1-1	TGTGCCAGCTCACCCTTGAGGGAAGGGGTGAACACTGAAGCTTTCTTT	CASSPLREGVNTEAFF
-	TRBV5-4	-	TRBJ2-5	TGTGCCAGCAAGGCCGCCACAGAAAAAGAGACCCAGTACTTC	CASKAATEKETQYF
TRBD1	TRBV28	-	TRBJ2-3	TGTGCCAGCAGTTTGACAGGGGGCGGGACAGATACGCAGTATTTT	CASSLTGGGTDTQYF